This entry lists 20 T cell receptor beta chains sequenced from one sample in a study of cytomegalovirus exposure and HLA in healthy donors. PCR involved 60 Vbeta and 13 Jbeta primers. Sequencing used immunoSEQ multiplex PCR; TCRdb keeps in-frame clones, though not all of them. The repertoire holds some 120,000 clones, with around 80% as singletons. Sequenced material: PBMCs. The receptors were gathered from a man aged 25-40 years in good health and CMV-seropositive.

A note on this clone: One end of the junction varies from germline; a read error may be responsible. The chain recombines TRBV7-7 with TRBJ2-5, with D perhaps matching TRBD1 (6 bases). Germline V gene data show CDR1 as SSHAT and CDR2 as FNYEAQ (reference sequence). The CDR3 has 13 residues. CDR3 DNA sequence: TGTGCTAGCAGCTTAGTGGACAGTAAGACCCAGTACTTC. Its protein is CASSLVDSKTQYF.

Concerning this clone: The junction and the germline gene differ at one end; a read error may be behind it. The rearrangement joins TRBV7-7 to TRBJ2-1; possibly TRBD1 for D (5 bases). The CDR3 extends over 15 amino acids. Germline values: CDR1 SSHAT, CDR2 FNYEAQ (reference sequence). The CDR3 protein is CASSFNQGSGNEQFF. The CDR3 DNA reads TGTGCTAGCAGCTTTAACCAGGGATCCGGCAATGAGCAGTTCTTC.

The V and J genes are TRBV7-9 and TRBJ2-2; D uncertain. The CDR3 extends over 14 amino acids. CDR1 SEHNR and CDR2 FQNEAQ come from the germline V gene (reference sequence). The V end lost 4 bases, the J end lost 2 bases, and 8 bases lay between the germline ends. DNA of the CDR3: TGTGCCAGCAGCTCCGCGTATAACACCGGGGAGCTGTTTTTT. Protein: CASSSAYNTGELFF. Looking up the rest from reference TRBV7-9 and TRBJ2-2 gives the full variable domain: DTGVSQNPRHKITKRGQNVTFRCDPISEHNRLYWYRQTLGQGPEFLTYFQNEAQLEKSRLLSDRFSAERPKGSFSTLEIQRTEQGDSAMYLCASSSAYNTGELFFGEGSRLTVL.

This chain joins TRBV7-2 and TRBJ2-3; a weak D match, TRBD2 (5 bases). Germline lookup yields CDR1 SGHTA and CDR2 FQGNSA. The CDR3 has 13 residues. The V end lost 1 base, the J end lost 8 bases, and 10 bases lay between the germline ends. CDR3 coding DNA: TGTGCCAGCAGCTTAGATGTGGGGAGTACGCAGTATTTT. It is translated as CASSLDVGSTQYF. Full variable domain (missing parts from reference TRBV7-2 and TRBJ2-3): GAGVSQSPSNKVTEKGKDVELRCDPISGHTALYWYRQSLGQGLEFLIYFQGNSAPDKSGLPSDRFSAERTGGSVSTLTIQRTQQEDSAVYLCASSLDVGSTQYFGPGTRLTVL.

The chain combines TRBV5-1 with TRBJ1-1, with 8 bases identical to TRBD1. The CDR3 length is 15 residues. After removal of 0 bases from V and 0 bases from J, the junction contained 1 base not matched to a gene. Germline-derived CDR1 and CDR2 are SGHRS and YFSETQ. As DNA, the CDR3 is TGCGCCAGCAGCTTGGAGACAGGGGTGAACACTGAAGCTTTCTTT. Translating gives CASSLETGVNTEAFF.

J is TRBJ1-2 and V is TRBV27, with 8 bases that match TRBD1. The V gene end was trimmed by 6 bases and the J gene end by 7 bases; junction bases not matched to a gene: 13. The CDR3 has 15 residues. In germline, CDR1 is MNHEY, CDR2 SMNVEV (reference sequence). The CDR3: CASRNPSGGAGGYTF. CDR3 sequence (DNA): TGTGCCAGCAGGAATCCCTCAGGGGGCGCGGGTGGCTACACCTTC.

The CDR3 loop is CASSLPGLDPNNEQFF. In nucleotides, the CDR3 is TGTGCCAGCAGCTTACCCGGACTAGACCCAAACAATGAGCAGTTCTTC. The chain uses TRBV5-4 and TRBJ2-1, with 7 bases matching TRBD2. The CDR3 spans 16 residues. J was trimmed by 5 bases and V by 2 bases; bases with no gene match: 10. In germline, CDR1 is SGHNT, CDR2 YYREEE (reference sequence).

The chain recombines TRBV6-1 with TRBJ1-5; D unclear. The V gene's germline CDR1 is MNHNS and CDR2 SASEGT. The CDR3 spans 16 residues. The V end lost 3 bases, the J end lost 0 bases, and 12 bases lay between the germline ends. CDR3 in amino acids: CASSERAAISNQPQHF. As DNA, the CDR3 is TGTGCCAGCAGTGAGAGGGCAGCGATTAGCAATCAGCCCCAGCATTTT.

The rearrangement uses TRBV10-2 and TRBJ1-5; a weak D match, TRBD1 (6 bases). V shed 7 bases and J shed 1 base, with 11 bases lying between them. This CDR3 has 14 residues. Germline assignment: CDR1 WSHSY and CDR2 SAAADI. The CDR3 region is CASNGQLSNQPQHF. The CDR3 DNA is TGCGCCAGCAATGGACAGCTAAGCAATCAGCCCCAGCATTTT.

This sequence joins TRBV5-1 and TRBJ1-1, with D possibly being TRBD1 (6 bases). The germline V gene has CDR1 SGHRS and CDR2 YFSETQ. The V and J ends lost 3 bases and 7 bases respectively, with 19 bases between them. The CDR3 covers 15 residues. The CDR3 is CASSSGASNVGEAFF. The CDR3 DNA reads TGCGCCAGCAGCTCAGGGGCGTCTAACGTCGGTGAAGCTTTCTTT.

The chain combines TRBV4-3 with TRBJ2-3; 14 bases match TRBD2. This CDR3 spans 15 amino acids. V was clipped by 4 bases and J by 9 bases; unmatched bases: 6. Germline V gives CDR1 LGHNA, CDR2 YSLEER. CDR3 residues: CASSRTSGRKATQYF. The CDR3, as DNA: TGCGCCAGCAGCCGGACTAGCGGGAGGAAAGCCACGCAGTATTTT.

The gene calls are TRBV5-1 and TRBJ2-2; 7 nucleotides align to TRBD2. Germline trimming cut 4 bases from V and 0 bases from J; bases unmatched to any gene: 6. This CDR3 has 16 amino acids. From germline, CDR1 is SGHRS and CDR2 YFSETQ. Here the CDR3 reads CASSASTSPNTGELFF. CDR3 nucleotide sequence: TGCGCCAGCAGCGCCTCGACTAGCCCGAACACCGGGGAGCTGTTTTTT. Variable domain in full (rest from reference TRBV5-1 and TRBJ2-2): KAGVTQTPRYLIKTRGQQVTLSCSPISGHRSVSWYQQTPGQGLQFLFEYFSETQRNKGNFPGRFSGRQFSNSRSEMNVSTLELGDSALYLCASSASTSPNTGELFFGEGSRLTVL.

This chain links TRBV5-4 with TRBJ2-1; 8 bases are a match to TRBD2. The V gene end was trimmed by 4 bases and the J gene end by 6 bases; junction bases not matched to a gene: 6. The CDR3 loop spans 14 amino acids. CDR1 SGHNT and CDR2 YYREEE come from the germline V gene (reference sequence). The CDR3 sequence: CASSPSGTSNEQFF. The CDR3 DNA follows: TGTGCCAGCAGCCCCTCCGGGACTAGCAATGAGCAGTTCTTC.

This clone was recorded once. The gene calls are TRBV5-8 and TRBJ1-5; tentatively, D is TRBD1 (5 bases). V was pared by 4 bases and J by 1 base, with 12 bases between. The germline gives CDR1 SGHTS, CDR2 YDEGEE. The CDR3 consists of 15 residues. The chain's CDR3 is CASSPAGLSNQPQHF. DNA of the CDR3: TGTGCCAGCAGCCCGGCGGGACTCAGCAATCAGCCCCAGCATTTT.

This clone was detected once. This chain uses TRBV15 with TRBJ1-2; the D gene is possibly TRBD1 (6 bases). This CDR3 is built from 19 residues. Trimming took 0 bases from V and 2 from J, leaving 22 bases between them. Germline assignment: CDR1 LNHNV and CDR2 YYDKDF (reference sequence). The CDR3: CATSRDRTGHTNLNYGYTF. The CDR3 DNA reads as TGTGCCACCAGCAGAGATAGAACGGGACATACCAACCTGAACTATGGCTACACCTTC.

The chain carries TRBV7-2 and TRBJ2-7; 7 bases agree with TRBD2. V was pared by 1 base and J by 5 bases, with 8 bases of the junction left unmatched. This CDR3 is 15 amino acids long. Germline-derived CDR1 and CDR2 are SGHTA and FQGNSA. The CDR3 sequence: CASSLVGGSQNEQYF. The CDR3 nucleotides are TGTGCCAGCAGCTTAGTCGGCGGGAGTCAGAACGAGCAGTACTTC. Variable domain in full (rest from reference TRBV7-2 and TRBJ2-7): GAGVSQSPSNKVTEKGKDVELRCDPISGHTALYWYRQSLGQGLEFLIYFQGNSAPDKSGLPSDRFSAERTGGSVSTLTIQRTQQEDSAVYLCASSLVGGSQNEQYFGPGTRLTVT.

J is TRBJ2-1 and V is TRBV7-8; 7 bases fit TRBD2. J gave up 0 bases and V 5 bases, and 7 bases lay outside the gene matches. Germline assignment: CDR1 SGHVS and CDR2 FQNEAQ. This CDR3 contains 16 residues. Here the CDR3 reads CASSKTSVSSYNEQFF. The CDR3 nucleotides read TGTGCCAGCAGCAAAACTAGCGTCAGCTCCTACAATGAGCAGTTCTTC.

The chain joins TRBV4-1 to TRBJ1-2, with a tentative D call TRBD1 (6 bases). The CDR3 sequence is 14 residues long. Germline values: CDR1 MGHRA, CDR2 YSYEKL. Deletions cut 1 base from V and 4 bases from J, with 10 bases between. The CDR3 DNA follows: TGCGCCAGCAGCCAAGTCTCAGGGGTCTATGGCTACACCTTC. Translation gives CASSQVSGVYGYTF.

This sequence joins TRBV7-9 and TRBJ2-5, with D possibly TRBD1 on 5 matching bases. This CDR3 is built from 15 residues. V dropped 2 bases and J dropped 1 base, with 11 bases sitting between them. Germline V gives CDR1 SEHNR, CDR2 FQNEAQ (reference sequence). CDR3 DNA: TGTGCCAGCAGCTTACAGGGCGGCTCCCAAGAGACCCAGTACTTC. This translates into CASSLQGGSQETQYF.

The gene calls are TRBV13 and TRBJ2-1; D gene uncertain. Germline V CDR1 and CDR2: PRHDT, FYEKMQ (reference sequence). The CDR3 runs to 14 residues. With 6 bases removed from V and 5 bases from J, the gap between germline ends came to 14 bases. The CDR3 DNA reads as TGTGCCAGCAGTATGACCCGGGTTGACAATGAGCAGTTCTTC. Its translation: CASSMTRVDNEQFF.